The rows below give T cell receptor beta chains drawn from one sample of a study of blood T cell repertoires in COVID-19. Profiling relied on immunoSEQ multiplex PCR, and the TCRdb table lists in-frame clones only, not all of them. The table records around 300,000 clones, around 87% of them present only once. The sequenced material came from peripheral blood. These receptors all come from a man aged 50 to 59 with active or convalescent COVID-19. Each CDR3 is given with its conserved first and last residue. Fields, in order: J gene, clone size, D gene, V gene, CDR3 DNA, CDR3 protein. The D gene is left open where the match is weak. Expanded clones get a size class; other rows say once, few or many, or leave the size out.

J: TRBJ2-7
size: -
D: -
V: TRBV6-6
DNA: TGTGCCAGCAGTCTTCCGGGTTACGAGCAGTACTTC
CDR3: CASSLPGYEQYF

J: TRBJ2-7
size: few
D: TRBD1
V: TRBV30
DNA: TGTGCCGGCCCGACGGGACAGGGCGACGAGCAGTACTTC
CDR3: CAGPTGQGDEQYF

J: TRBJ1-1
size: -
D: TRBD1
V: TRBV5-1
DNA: TGCGCCAGCAGCCCACAGGGGGGGGACACTGAAGCTTTCTTT
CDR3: CASSPQGGDTEAFF

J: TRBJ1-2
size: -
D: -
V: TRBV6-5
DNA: TGTGCCAGCAGTAACAGGAACTATGGCTACACCTTC
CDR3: CASSNRNYGYTF

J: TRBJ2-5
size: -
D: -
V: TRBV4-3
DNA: TGCGCCAGCAGCCAAGGGTCGACTACTCTAGGGGAGACCCAGTACTTC
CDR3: CASSQGSTTLGETQYF

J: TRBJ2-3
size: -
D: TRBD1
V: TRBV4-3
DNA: TGCGCCAGCAGCCAAGAGCCGACAGGGGGGGACACAGATACGCAGTATTTT
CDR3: CASSQEPTGGDTDTQYF

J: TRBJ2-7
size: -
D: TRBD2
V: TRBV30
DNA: TGTGCCTGTGATATGGACCCCGGGGGGTACGAGCAGTACTTC
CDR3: CACDMDPGGYEQYF

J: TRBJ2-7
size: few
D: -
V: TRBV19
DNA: TGTGCCAGTAGTATAACCTTGGCTAGGTTGTACGAGCAGTACTTC
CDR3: CASSITLARLYEQYF

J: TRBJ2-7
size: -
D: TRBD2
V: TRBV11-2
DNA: TGTGCCCGCAGCTTCGGGGGGGGGCCGGGCGACGAGCAGTACTTC
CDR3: CARSFGGGPGDEQYF

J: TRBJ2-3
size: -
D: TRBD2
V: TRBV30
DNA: TGTGCCTGGAGAGCGGGGCTAAGGACAGATACGCAGTATTTT
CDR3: CAWRAGLRTDTQYF

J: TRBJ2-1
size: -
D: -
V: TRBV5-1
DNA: TGCGCCAGCAGCTTGGATTCGGGTACATACAATGAGCAGTTCTTC
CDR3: CASSLDSGTYNEQFF

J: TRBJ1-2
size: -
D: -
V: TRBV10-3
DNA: TGTGCCATCAGTGTGTCGGGGGAGGGTGACTATGGCTACACCTTC
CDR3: CAISVSGEGDYGYTF

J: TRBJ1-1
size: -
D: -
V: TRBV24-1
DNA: TGTGCCACCAGGGGGGGGAACACTGAAGCTTTCTTT
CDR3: CATRGGNTEAFF

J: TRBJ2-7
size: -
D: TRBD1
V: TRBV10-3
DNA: TGTGCCATTCAAACACAGGGGGCTGCGCAGCAGTACTTC
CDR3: CAIQTQGAAQQYF

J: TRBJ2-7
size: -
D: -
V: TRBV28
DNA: TGTGCCAGCAGGTGGACCAGCCGGGGTGAGCAGTACTTC
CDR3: CASRWTSRGEQYF

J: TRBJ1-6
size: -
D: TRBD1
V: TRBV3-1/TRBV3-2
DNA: TGTGCCAGCAGCCCGGACAGGGGTTCACCCCTCCACTTT
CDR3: CASSPDRGSPLHF

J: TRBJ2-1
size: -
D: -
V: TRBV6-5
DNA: TGTGCCAGCATTCGCGAGTTCCTCTCCTACAATGAGCAGTTCTTC
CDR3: CASIREFLSYNEQFF

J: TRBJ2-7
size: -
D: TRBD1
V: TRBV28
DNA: TGTGCCAGCAGAACCGGACAGGACTACGAGCAGTACTTC
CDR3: CASRTGQDYEQYF

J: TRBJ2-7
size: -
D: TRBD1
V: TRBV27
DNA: TGTGCCAGCAGCAGACAGGGGATCTACGAGCAGTACTTC
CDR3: CASSRQGIYEQYF

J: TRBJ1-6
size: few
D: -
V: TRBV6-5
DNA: TGTGCCAGCAGTCGACAGGTGCCGGGGGGTTCACCCCTCCACTTT
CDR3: CASSRQVPGGSPLHF

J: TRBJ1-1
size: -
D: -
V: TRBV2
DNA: TGTGCCAGCAGTGATAGGGACTCCAAGGCTTTCTTT
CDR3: CASSDRDSKAFF

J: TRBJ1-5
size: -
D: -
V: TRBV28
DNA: TGTGCCAGCAGTTCCGAGGGCCTCAATCAGCCCCAGCATTTT
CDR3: CASSSEGLNQPQHF

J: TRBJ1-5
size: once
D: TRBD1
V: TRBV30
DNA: TGTGCCTGGAGTGTACTGGACAGGGAGGGCCAGCCCCAGCATTTT
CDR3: CAWSVLDREGQPQHF

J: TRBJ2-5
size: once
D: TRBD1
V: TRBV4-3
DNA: TGCGCCAGCAGCCCAAGCGGGACAGGGGTTTGGGAGACCCAGTACTTC
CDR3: CASSPSGTGVWETQYF

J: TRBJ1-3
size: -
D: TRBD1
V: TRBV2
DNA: TGTGCCAGCAGAGACACAGGGGTTGGAAACACCATATATTTT
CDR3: CASRDTGVGNTIYF

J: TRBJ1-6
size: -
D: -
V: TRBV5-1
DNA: TGCGCCAGCAGCTTGGGGGACAAGACCTATAATTCACCCCTCCACTTT
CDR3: CASSLGDKTYNSPLHF

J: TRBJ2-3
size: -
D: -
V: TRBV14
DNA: TGTGCCAGCAGCCACCTACAGGGACGGGGCACAGATACGCAGTATTTT
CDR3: CASSHLQGRGTDTQYF

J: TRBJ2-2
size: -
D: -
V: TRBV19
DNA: TGTGCCAGCAACGCACTAGCTAACACCGGGGAGCTGTTTTTT
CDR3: CASNALANTGELFF

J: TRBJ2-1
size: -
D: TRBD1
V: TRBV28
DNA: TGTGCCAGCAAAATTAGACAGGGGTCCTACAATGAGCAGTTCTTC
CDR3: CASKIRQGSYNEQFF

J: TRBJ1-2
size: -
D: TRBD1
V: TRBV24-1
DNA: TGTGCCACCAGTTCCGGGACAGGGGGGGGATATGGCTACACCTTC
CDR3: CATSSGTGGGYGYTF

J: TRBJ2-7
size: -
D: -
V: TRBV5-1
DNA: TGCGCCAGCAGCTTGGATCTAGAACCCTACGAGCAGTACTTC
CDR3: CASSLDLEPYEQYF

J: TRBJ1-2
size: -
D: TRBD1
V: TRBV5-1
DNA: TGCGCCAGCAGCTTGGGGTACCCGGGACAGGGAGGCTACACCTTC
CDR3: CASSLGYPGQGGYTF

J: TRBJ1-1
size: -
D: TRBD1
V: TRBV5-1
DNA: TGCGCCAGCAGCCGGGACAGGGGGCTTTCGGGTGAAGCTTTCTTT
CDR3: CASSRDRGLSGEAFF

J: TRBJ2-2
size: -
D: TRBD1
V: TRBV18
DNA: TGTGCCAGCTCACCGCCGGGACAGGACACCGGGGAGCTGTTTTTT
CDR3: CASSPPGQDTGELFF